The clone carrying this T cell receptor (beta chain) was detected a few times. The V gene lost 4 bases and the J gene lost 0 bases, with 13 bases spanning the gap. The CDR3 sequence is 16 residues long. CDR1 is SGHDN, CDR2 FVKESK, per germline. With a J-beta primer mix and a sample-barcoded 5' primer, a second PCR ran roughly 7 to 11 cycles. Via MiXCR, TCRdb re-called the 5' RACE reads, giving one row per CDR3 protein. The sample lists over 500,000 distinct CDR3 sequences; 27% were seen once. These data belong to a study of blood T cells in healthy people across ages. The data also belong to a second study, concerning T cells of mothers and their children. That work contributes: Samples were provided by three healthy Caucasian mothers and their six children. Reads recorded for TCR beta CDR3 numbered over 8 million per mother and about 3 million per child.

Specimen: blood. The clonotype comes from a boy between 2 and 15 years old in good health. V gene TRBV14 combines with J gene TRBJ1-3, with a tentative D call TRBD1 (6 bases). Written as DNA, the CDR3 is TGTGCCAGCAGCCCAGGACGGGACATCTCTGGAAACACCATATATTTT. This gives the protein CASSPGRDISGNTIYF.